The 22 T cell receptor beta chains given below trace back to one sample, sequenced in a study of blood T cell repertoires in COVID-19. Here immunoSEQ multiplex PCR was the method, and the copy in TCRdb shows in-frame clones only, minus some. The data hold about 220,000 clones, with around 87% observed a single time. Sequenced material: peripheral blood. The receptor source for this set is a woman aged 50 to 60 with COVID-19, enrolled during active disease.

The V and J genes are TRBV9 and TRBJ1-5; the D gene is possibly TRBD1 (6 bases). This CDR3 comprises 15 residues. The germline CDR1 and CDR2 sequences are SGDLS and YYNGEE. Trimming pared 0 bases from V and 7 bases from J, leaving 14 bases between. CDR3 sequence (DNA): TGTGCCAGCAGCGTAGGTCAGTACCAGGGGCAGCCCCAGCATTTT. It codes for CASSVGQYQGQPQHF.

This chain connects TRBV14 to TRBJ2-5; TRBD2 might be the D (5 bases). CDR3 length equals 14 residues. V gave up 4 bases and J gave up 3 bases, with 12 bases separating them. Per germline, CDR1 SGHDN and CDR2 FVKESK. The CDR3 DNA reads TGTGCCAGCAGCCTTCGGACTGTTAAAGAGACCCAGTACTTC. Its translation: CASSLRTVKETQYF. Based on the CDR3 plus reference TRBV14 and TRBJ2-5, the full variable domain is EAGVTQFPSHSVIEKGQTVTLRCDPISGHDNLYWYRRVMGKEIKFLLHFVKESKQDESGMPNNRFLAERTGGTYSTLKVQPAELEDSGVYFCASSLRTVKETQYFGPGTRLLVL.

The chain joins TRBV6-5 to TRBJ1-2; 7 bases are a match to TRBD1. This CDR3 has 13 amino acids. V lost 8 bases and J lost 6; bases outside the gene matches: 9. Germline values: CDR1 MNHEY, CDR2 SVGAGI. CDR3 sequence (DNA): TGTGCCAGCGCCCTGGACAGGACGGATGGCTACACCTTC. Its protein product is CASALDRTDGYTF.

The chain links TRBV5-1 to TRBJ2-3; maybe TRBD1 (5 bases). CDR3 length: 13 residues. The germline V gene has CDR1 SGHRS and CDR2 YFSETQ. V was cut by 10 bases and J by 2 bases, with 14 bases left in between. The CDR3 spells CAGHRTSTDTQYF. CDR3 sequence (DNA): TGCGCCGGGCACAGGACCTCCACAGATACGCAGTATTTT.

The gene calls are TRBV6-5 and TRBJ2-7; D is possibly TRBD1 (5 bases). The CDR3 spans 14 residues. Germline V CDR1 and CDR2: MNHEY, SVGAGI. V was shortened by 6 bases and J by 3 bases, with 15 bases between the two germline ends. The CDR3 here is CASRRTFRGYEQYF. The CDR3 nucleotides read TGTGCCAGCAGGCGGACATTTAGGGGCTACGAGCAGTACTTC.

This clone was observed at least ten times. The chain links TRBV5-6 to TRBJ2-3, with 8 bases fitting TRBD1. Germline V gene sequence: CDR1 SGHDT, CDR2 YYEEEE. V was pared by 5 bases and J by 1 base, with 3 bases of the junction left unmatched. CDR3 length: 14 amino acids. This chain's CDR3 is CASRGTGGTDTQYF. In nucleotides, the CDR3 is TGTGCCAGCAGGGGGACAGGCGGCACAGATACGCAGTATTTT. Combining the CDR3 with reference TRBV5-6 and TRBJ2-3 gives the whole variable domain DAGVTQSPTHLIKTRGQQVTLRCSPKSGHDTVSWYQQALGQGPQFIFQYYEEEERQRGNFPDRFSGHQFPNYSSELNVNALLLGDSALYLCASRGTGGTDTQYFGPGTRLTVL.

This clone was counted a single time. The gene calls are TRBV11-1 and TRBJ1-1, with 9 bases lining up with TRBD1. The CDR3 is made up of 14 amino acids. Trimming at V came to 5 bases and at J to 6 bases, leaving 7 bases not matched to a gene. The germline gives CDR1 SGHAT, CDR2 FQDESV (reference sequence). The CDR3 loop reads CASSHVTGGPEAFF. DNA of the CDR3: TGTGCCAGCAGCCATGTGACAGGGGGTCCTGAAGCTTTCTTT.

This sequence joins TRBV30 and TRBJ1-5; D is undetermined. The V gene lost 3 bases and the J gene lost 9 bases, with 12 bases spanning the gap. This CDR3 spans 12 amino acids. CDR1 and CDR2 from the germline V gene are GTSNPN and SVGIG (reference sequence). CDR3 loop: CAWSAVEGPQHF. The CDR3 nucleotides are TGTGCCTGGAGCGCTGTCGAGGGGCCCCAGCATTTT.

CDR3 residues: CASSQGVNNSPLHF. The DNA for the CDR3 is TGTGCCAGTAGTCAGGGGGTTAATAATTCACCCCTCCACTTT. This chain connects TRBV19 to TRBJ1-6; TRBD1 agrees at 7 bases. The CDR3 loop spans 14 amino acids. The germline CDR1 and CDR2 sequences are LNHDA and SQIVND (reference sequence). Germline trimming cut 5 bases from V and 5 bases from J; bases unmatched to any gene: 3.

V gene TRBV12-1 combines with J gene TRBJ2-2; the table names TRBD2, a call not compared with the DNA. TRBV12-1 is a pseudogene locus. CDR3 size: 13 residues. The CDR3 DNA sequence: TGTGCCAGCAGCCCGGGGGGAACCGGGGAGCTGTTTTTT. This codes for CASSPGGTGELFF.

This chain connects TRBV2 to TRBJ1-5, with D possibly being TRBD1 (6 bases). CDR3 length equals 15 residues. Trimming took off 2 bases at V and 0 bases at J, with 8 bases between the two ends. Germline V CDR1 and CDR2: SNHLY, FYNNEI. The CDR3 DNA reads TGTGCCAGCAGTGAAAACAGGGATAGCAATCAGCCCCAGCATTTT. This encodes CASSENRDSNQPQHF.

This rearrangement joins TRBV13 to TRBJ2-3; the D gene is possibly TRBD2 (6 bases). The CDR3 totals 13 residues. The germline V gene has CDR1 PRHDT and CDR2 FYEKMQ (reference sequence). The V gene lost 0 bases and the J gene lost 6 bases, with 7 bases spanning the gap. The CDR3 DNA follows: TGTGCCAGCAGCTTAGGAGGGAGGGATACGCAGTATTTT. Amino acid sequence: CASSLGGRDTQYF.

V is TRBV5-6 and J is TRBJ1-1, with 11 bases fitting TRBD1. The CDR3 is 17 residues long. The V gene's germline CDR1 is SGHDT and CDR2 YYEEEE. Trimming cost V 4 bases and J 0 bases; bases outside gene matches: 8. The CDR3 nucleotides read TGTGCCAGCAGCCCTTCAGGACAGGGGGCCATGAACACTGAAGCTTTCTTT. Protein: CASSPSGQGAMNTEAFF.

The chain recombines TRBV19 with TRBJ2-2; D may be TRBD2 (6 bases). CDR3 length equals 16 residues. V was pared by 4 bases and J by 0 bases, with 12 bases between. In germline, CDR1 is LNHDA, CDR2 SQIVND (reference sequence). The CDR3 is CASSSGTSPNTGELFF. CDR3 DNA: TGTGCCAGTAGTAGCGGGACGTCACCGAACACCGGGGAGCTGTTTTTT.

The chain is built from TRBV6-5 and TRBJ2-3; 8 bases are a match to TRBD2. Germline CDR1 and CDR2: MNHEY and SVGAGI. The J segment lost 4 bases and the V segment lost 2 bases, leaving 2 bases of the junction unmatched. The CDR3 spans 14 residues. This CDR3 reads CASSYPGGADTQYF. The CDR3, as DNA: TGTGCCAGCAGTTACCCCGGGGGGGCAGATACGCAGTATTTT.

J is TRBJ2-3 and V is TRBV10-3; 8 positions match TRBD2. Germline V gives CDR1 ENHRY, CDR2 SYGVKD. The J segment lost 1 base and the V segment lost 6 bases, leaving 3 bases of the junction unmatched. CDR3 length equals 14 residues. The chain's CDR3 is CAIRPGGGTDTQYF. CDR3 bases: TGTGCCATCAGGCCGGGAGGGGGCACAGATACGCAGTATTTT.

The gene calls are TRBV7-2 and TRBJ1-3; 7 positions match TRBD1. CDR3 size: 13 residues. CDR1 is SGHTA, CDR2 FQGNSA, per germline. With V trimmed by 1 base and J by 8 bases, 2 bases remained unmatched. The CDR3 reads CASSLEGGHTIYF. CDR3 sequence (DNA): TGTGCCAGCAGCTTAGAAGGGGGCCACACCATATATTTT.

The chain carries TRBV6-5 and TRBJ2-1; D might be TRBD1 (7 bases). The germline V gene encodes CDR1 MNHEY and CDR2 SVGAGI. The CDR3 totals 14 residues. The V gene lost 6 bases and the J gene lost 8 bases, with 17 bases spanning the gap. The CDR3 DNA is TGTGCCAGCAGCTTGCAAATCAGGGGGGATGAGCAGTTCTTC. It translates to CASSLQIRGDEQFF.

The chain links TRBV2 to TRBJ2-2, with D possibly TRBD2 on 5 matching bases. Germline-derived CDR1 and CDR2 are SNHLY and FYNNEI. Trimming removed 6 bases from V and 5 bases from J, with 10 bases in between. The CDR3 loop spans 13 amino acids. The CDR3: CASSLKRTGELFF. CDR3 bases: TGTGCCAGCAGCCTCAAGCGGACCGGGGAGCTGTTTTTT.

This clone was seen just once. This sequence joins TRBV14 and TRBJ2-1, with 10 bases aligning to TRBD1. With 4 bases clipped from V and 5 bases from J, the junction kept 2 bases outside the gene matches. Germline-derived CDR1 and CDR2 are SGHDN and FVKESK. CDR3 size: 14 residues. This CDR3 reads CASSRDRGHNEQFF. As DNA, the CDR3 is TGTGCCAGCAGCCGGGACAGGGGCCACAATGAGCAGTTCTTC.

This chain uses TRBV30 with TRBJ2-4, with D maybe TRBD2 (6 bases). Germline-derived CDR1 and CDR2 are GTSNPN and SVGIG (reference sequence). The CDR3 consists of 18 residues. Trimming took off 3 bases at V and 3 bases at J, with 24 bases between the two ends. The chain's CDR3 is CAWRTRGAGQGGKNIQYF. The CDR3 DNA is TGTGCCTGGAGGACACGCGGGGCAGGGCAGGGAGGCAAAAACATTCAGTACTTC. The full variable domain, rest sourced from reference TRBV30 and TRBJ2-4, is SQTIHQWPATLVQPVGSPLSLECTVEGTSNPNLYWYRQAAGRGLQLLFYSVGIGQISSEVPQNLSASRPQDRQFILSSKKLLLSDSGFYLCAWRTRGAGQGGKNIQYFGAGTRLSVL.

The J gene is TRBJ1-3, the V gene TRBV6-2 or TRBV6-3; D gene ambiguous. CDR1 and CDR2 from the germline V gene are MNHEY and SVGEGT. The CDR3 sequence is 12 residues long. Between the trimmed V and J ends, which lost 6 bases and 9 bases, there was a span of 12 bases. CDR3 bases: TGTGCCAGCAGCCCTCACTCGTCCACCATATATTTT. It encodes CASSPHSSTIYF.